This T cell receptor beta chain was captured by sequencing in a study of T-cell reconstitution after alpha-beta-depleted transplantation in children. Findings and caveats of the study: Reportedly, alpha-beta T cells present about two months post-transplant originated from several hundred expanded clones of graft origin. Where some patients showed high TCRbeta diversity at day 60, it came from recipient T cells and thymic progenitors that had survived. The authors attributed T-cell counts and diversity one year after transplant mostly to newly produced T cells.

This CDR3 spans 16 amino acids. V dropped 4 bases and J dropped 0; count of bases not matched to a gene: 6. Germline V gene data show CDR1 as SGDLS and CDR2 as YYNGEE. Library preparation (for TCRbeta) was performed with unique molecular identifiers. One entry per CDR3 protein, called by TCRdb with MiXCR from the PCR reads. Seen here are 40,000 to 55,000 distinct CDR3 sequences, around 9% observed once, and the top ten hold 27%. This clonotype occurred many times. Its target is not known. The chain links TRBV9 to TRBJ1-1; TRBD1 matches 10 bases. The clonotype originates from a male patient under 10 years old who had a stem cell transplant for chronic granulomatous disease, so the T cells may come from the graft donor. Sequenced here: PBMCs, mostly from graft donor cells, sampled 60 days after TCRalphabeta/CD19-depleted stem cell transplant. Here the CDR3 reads CASSPSTGGMNTEAFF. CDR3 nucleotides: TGTGCCAGCAGCCCCTCGACAGGGGGCATGAACACTGAAGCTTTCTTT.